Listed below are T cell receptor beta chains from one sample, sequenced in a study of CXCR3-negative and CXCR3-positive naive CD8 T cells. TCRdb re-analyzed the 5' RACE reads; it lists each CDR3 protein once, without DNA. Its table lists fewer than 95,000 distinct CDR3 sequences. Sequences were obtained from naive CXCR3- CD8+ T cells from blood. All receptors derive from a human donor in good health. Some clones in this sample may be carry-over from other donors' samples. Each CDR3 is given with its conserved first and last residue.

v_gene,j_gene,CDR3aa
TRBV6-2/TRBV6-3,TRBJ1-2,CASSYRMPIPRYYGYTF
TRBV7-9,TRBJ2-1,CASSFAGTGSGEQFF
TRBV2,TRBJ2-3,CASEGGTDTQYF
TRBV2,TRBJ2-5,CASRSGLAGETQYF
TRBV7-9,TRBJ2-7,CASSSSGTSRINEQYF
TRBV25-1,TRBJ1-1,CASSDHRLNTEAFF
TRBV5-5,TRBJ2-2,CASSPRTSGGAFTGELFF
TRBV29-1,TRBJ1-1,CSAYLGTFEAFF
TRBV7-6,TRBJ2-7,CASSLGTNYEQYF
TRBV5-1,TRBJ2-2,CASSWATNTGELFF
TRBV9,TRBJ2-5,CASSVDGRGQETQYF
TRBV29-1,TRBJ2-3,CSVVGRQFNTDTQYF
TRBV27,TRBJ2-7,CASSSRVSYEQYF
TRBV20-1,TRBJ2-1,CSGRSSYNEQFF
TRBV29-1,TRBJ2-7,CSVGDRGYEQYF
TRBV6-2/TRBV6-3,TRBJ2-7,CASSSPGQSYEQYF
TRBV7-9,TRBJ1-2,CASSFEAGEIYGYTF
TRBV29-1,TRBJ2-7,CSVQAGVSYEQYF
TRBV6-4,TRBJ1-5,CASSVSSNQPQHF
TRBV29-1,TRBJ1-1,CSVEGGSHTEAFF
TRBV4-3,TRBJ2-7,CASSQGQRYEQYF
TRBV15,TRBJ2-3,CATSPHSGGDTQYF
TRBV5-1,TRBJ2-7,CASSLAGDEQYF
TRBV6-5,TRBJ2-5,CASGAGGLKETQYF
TRBV29-1,TRBJ2-5,CSVDGLAGAETQYF
TRBV6-6,TRBJ1-2,CASTPVRDYGYTF
TRBV29-1,TRBJ2-7,CSVGGGKNYEQYF
TRBV4-1,TRBJ2-5,CASSRTSGQETQYF
TRBV28,TRBJ2-1,CASSQDPGTVNEQFF
TRBV5-1,TRBJ2-7,CASSTDPDGNYEQYF
TRBV12-3/TRBV12-4,TRBJ2-2,CASSFEVGYTGELFF
TRBV5-4,TRBJ2-7,CASSTTQASHEQYF
TRBV7-6,TRBJ2-1,CASSFIEDSNEQFF
TRBV5-1,TRBJ2-2,CASSATGTGELFF
TRBV6-2/TRBV6-3,TRBJ1-2,CASSSLVGSEYGYTF
TRBV5-1,TRBJ2-5,CASTPRGGETQYF
TRBV5-1,TRBJ2-7,CASSLGGVYYEQYF
TRBV20-1,TRBJ2-3,CSATGLGISSTDTQYF
TRBV20-1,TRBJ2-7,CSASIGGQTVEQYF
TRBV28,TRBJ2-3,CASSLSRDRRGTDTQYF
TRBV29-1,TRBJ2-3,CSLESGDADTQYF
TRBV10-3,TRBJ2-7,CAISDPIDITYEQYF
TRBV19,TRBJ2-2,CASSFFLGSNTGELFF
TRBV2,TRBJ2-7,CASFWEESYEQYF
TRBV29-1,TRBJ2-2,CSVEENLSGVNTGELFF
TRBV7-8,TRBJ2-7,CASISRENPYEQYF